The following is a TCR beta chain sequence with its context. Antigen unknown. The data are from a study of T cells expressing NK-cell markers. Whole-study results and caveats: Dominant NKG2C+ clonotypes in 6 or 7 donors made up roughly 1.0-7.0% of CD8+ T cells.

This CDR3 comprises 15 residues. The V gene's germline CDR1 is DFQATT and CDR2 SNEGSKA (reference sequence). TCRdb re-called the 5' RACE reads and catalogs CDR3 proteins one per entry, DNA excluded. The specimen's table records under 200,000 distinct CDR3 sequences. This rearrangement joins TRBV20-1 to TRBJ2-5; TCRdb gives TRBD1 as the D gene, but with no DNA this cannot be confirmed. The receptor was derived from a woman aged 18-70 years in good health. Sequencing was performed on blood T cells: a sorted CD56 or NKG2C T cell subset, CD4+ or CD8+ T cells, or bulk PBMC T cells (not recorded which). CDR3 amino acids: CSARKPSGGPETQYF.